This passage covers 17 T cell receptor beta chains from one sample sequenced in a study of blood T cells in healthy people across ages. The authors ran a second PCR of about 7 to 12 cycles using a sample-barcoded 5' primer and a J-beta primer mix. Using its own MiXCR run on the 5' RACE reads, TCRdb lists one record per CDR3 protein. The data contain fewer than 700,000 distinct CDR3 sequences, 45% to 55% of them singletons. Sequences were obtained from blood. These receptors all stem from an older man in good health.

This clonotype has just a few counts. This chain links TRBV9 with TRBJ2-2; 8 nucleotides align to TRBD1. The germline CDR1 and CDR2 sequences are SGDLS and YYNGEE. The CDR3 consists of 15 residues. V was clipped by 4 bases and J by 6 bases; unmatched bases: 8. CDR3 in DNA: TGTGCCAGCAGCAAAAACGACAGGGGATCCGGGGAGCTGTTTTTT. It encodes CASSKNDRGSGELFF.

The chain is built from TRBV3-1 and TRBJ1-1, with D tentatively TRBD1 (5 bases). Trimming removed 0 bases from V and 6 bases from J, with 17 bases in between. Germline CDR1 and CDR2: LGHDT and YNNKEL (reference sequence). The CDR3 spans 16 residues. The DNA of the CDR3 is TGTGCCAGCAGCCAAGAGGGATCGGGGCAATCGGCTGAAGCTTTCTTT. Its protein is CASSQEGSGQSAEAFF.

The chain couples TRBV29-1 to TRBJ2-7; TRBD1 matches 9 bases. The CDR3 has 13 residues. Trimming removed 6 bases from V and 7 bases from J; junction bases left unmatched: 10. In germline, CDR1 is SQVTM, CDR2 ANQGSEA. The CDR3 DNA sequence: TGCAGCGTAAAATGGGGGACAGGGTTAGAGCAGTACTTC. This encodes CSVKWGTGLEQYF.

The rearrangement joins TRBV13 to TRBJ2-1; D is perhaps TRBD2 (5 bases). The CDR3 extends over 12 amino acids. Per the germline V gene, CDR1 is PRHDT and CDR2 is FYEKMQ (reference sequence). The V end was cut by 5 bases, the J end by 9 bases, with 11 bases between. The CDR3 loop is CASSPGLGEQFF. CDR3 nucleotide sequence: TGTGCCAGCAGCCCTGGACTGGGTGAGCAGTTCTTC.

Remarks on this clonotype: A junction boundary mismatches the germline segment, possibly from a read error. The chain carries TRBV5-1 and TRBJ2-1; 9 nucleotides line up with TRBD1. The CDR3 loop spans 15 amino acids. Germline V gene data show CDR1 as SGHRS and CDR2 as YFSETQ. CDR3: CASSQTGGWYSEQFF. DNA for the CDR3: TGCGCCAGCAGCCAGACAGGGGGTTGGTACAGTGAGCAGTTCTTC.

The chain combines TRBV5-1 with TRBJ1-1; D is unclear. The CDR3 has 14 amino acids. Germline V gene data show CDR1 as SGHRS and CDR2 as YFSETQ. V lost 0 bases and J 7 bases, leaving 13 bases between the germline ends. Here the CDR3 reads CASSLAHGSDEAFF. The CDR3 DNA reads as TGCGCCAGCAGCTTGGCCCACGGGTCAGATGAAGCTTTCTTT.

J is TRBJ2-3 and V is TRBV11-2, with 9 positions matching TRBD1. This CDR3 contains 14 residues. The germline CDR1 and CDR2 sequences are SGHAT and FQNNGV. With V trimmed by 5 bases and J by 4 bases, 4 bases remained unmatched. Here the CDR3 reads CASSDRGKADTQYF. The CDR3 nucleotides read TGTGCCAGCAGCGACAGGGGGAAAGCAGATACGCAGTATTTT.

The rearrangement links TRBV12-3 or TRBV12-4 to TRBJ2-7; D is perhaps TRBD1 (6 bases). Trimming removed 4 bases at V and 3 bases at J, with 10 bases between. The CDR3 contains 13 residues. The CDR3 bases are TGTGCCAGCAGTTCCAGGACAGTCTACGAGCAGTACTTC. Translated, it gives CASSSRTVYEQYF.

This rearrangement joins TRBV7-9 to TRBJ1-2; TRBD1 aligns across 7 bases. The CDR3 spans 13 residues. Germline V lookup: CDR1 SEHNR, CDR2 FQNEAQ (reference sequence). J gave up 9 bases and V 5 bases, and 9 bases lay outside the gene matches. This CDR3 reads CASSPQGRDRYTF. CDR3 DNA: TGTGCCAGCAGCCCACAGGGGCGGGACCGCTACACCTTC.

V and J are TRBV20-1 and TRBJ2-3, with a weak D call TRBD2 (7 bases). The V end lost 3 bases, the J end lost 4 bases, and 14 bases lay between the germline ends. Germline V gene sequence: CDR1 DFQATT, CDR2 SNEGSKA (reference sequence). CDR3 size: 14 residues. The CDR3, as DNA: TGCAGTGCTAGCAATAGGGGGGGGGCAGATACGCAGTATTTT. It is translated as CSASNRGGADTQYF.

The chain recombines TRBV7-9 with TRBJ2-2; D gene ambiguous. The CDR3 length is 15 residues. Germline-derived CDR1 and CDR2 are SEHNR and FQNEAQ (reference sequence). Trimming pared 7 bases from V and 0 bases from J, leaving 12 bases between. CDR3 region: CASNLGSANTGELFF. The CDR3 nucleotides read TGTGCCAGCAACCTAGGAAGCGCGAACACCGGGGAGCTGTTTTTT.

This clonotype was detected a few times. V is TRBV20-1 and J is TRBJ2-5, with D perhaps being TRBD1 or TRBD2 (5 bases each). Germline V gene sequence: CDR1 DFQATT, CDR2 SNEGSKA (reference sequence). This CDR3 region has 15 residues. V lost 0 bases to trimming and J lost 5 bases, with 16 bases between them. CDR3 region: CSARDPGQGGETQYF. The CDR3 DNA follows: TGCAGTGCTAGAGATCCCGGTCAGGGCGGGGAGACCCAGTACTTC.

This rearrangement joins TRBV20-1 to TRBJ2-3, with D perhaps matching TRBD2 (6 bases). The CDR3 extends over 11 amino acids. CDR1 and CDR2 from the germline V gene are DFQATT and SNEGSKA (reference sequence). Here the CDR3 reads CGLTTSDTQYF. For the CDR3, the DNA is TGCGGACTAACGACGTCAGATACGCAGTATTTT.

J is TRBJ2-5 and V is TRBV29-1; TRBD1 agrees at 10 bases. CDR1 and CDR2 (germline): SQVTM, ANQGSEA. Trimming cost V 4 bases and J 5 bases; bases outside gene matches: 7. This CDR3 region has 14 residues. In DNA, the CDR3 is TGCAGCGTTGCCGCGACAGGGGGCGGTGAGACCCAGTACTTC. Translated, it gives CSVAATGGGETQYF. The complete variable domain, with remaining parts taken from reference TRBV29-1 and TRBJ2-5, reads SAVISQKPSRDICQRGTSLTIQCQVDSQVTMMFWYRQQPGQSLTLIATANQGSEATYESGFVIDKFPISRPNLTFSTLTVSNMSPEDSSIYLCSVAATGGGETQYFGPGTRLLVL.

This clonotype was observed a few times. This chain's CDR3 is CASSECGGDEKLFF. The CDR3 nucleotides are TGTGCCAGCAGTGAATGCGGGGGGGACGAAAAACTGTTTTTT. This chain links TRBV25-1 with TRBJ1-4, with D possibly TRBD1 on 5 matching bases. Germline assignment: CDR1 MGHDK and CDR2 SYGVNS. The V gene lost 1 base and the J gene lost 8 bases, with 11 bases spanning the gap. This CDR3 has 14 amino acids.

This chain links TRBV5-5 with TRBJ2-1; 7 bases match TRBD2. The germline gives CDR1 SGHKS, CDR2 YYEKEE (reference sequence). The CDR3 is made up of 17 amino acids. The V and J ends lost 0 bases and 4 bases, in that order; junction bases with no gene match: 10. The CDR3 sequence: CASSLVASGIFYNEQFF. As DNA, the CDR3 is TGTGCCAGCAGCTTGGTGGCTAGCGGAATCTTTTACAATGAGCAGTTCTTC.

This clonotype was detected only a few times. This sequence joins TRBV7-2 and TRBJ2-3; D is undetermined. The CDR3 contains 13 residues. Germline loops: CDR1 SGHTA, CDR2 FQGNSA. The V gene lost 5 bases and the J gene lost 4 bases, with 10 bases spanning the gap. CDR3: CASSAIFADTQYF. In DNA, the CDR3 is TGTGCCAGCAGCGCAATCTTTGCAGATACGCAGTATTTT. Combining the CDR3 with reference TRBV7-2 and TRBJ2-3 gives the whole variable domain GAGVSQSPSNKVTEKGKDVELRCDPISGHTALYWYRQSLGQGLEFLIYFQGNSAPDKSGLPSDRFSAERTGGSVSTLTIQRTQQEDSAVYLCASSAIFADTQYFGPGTRLTVL.